Each of the 20 T cell receptor beta chains below was sequenced from the same sample in a study of cytotoxic CD8 clonotypes in ibrutinib-treated CLL. Using immunoSEQ multiplex PCR, the repertoire was profiled, and TCRdb retains in-frame clones only, with some absent. The table lists approximately 33,000 clones, almost 70% of them singletons. The starting material was PBMCs, obtained before ibrutinib treatment. Every receptor here comes from a human donor with chronic lymphocytic leukemia.

This chain joins TRBV9 and TRBJ1-2; D unclear. V dropped 0 bases and J dropped 8 bases, with 14 bases sitting between them. Germline CDR1 and CDR2: SGDLS and YYNGEE. This CDR3 contains 14 residues. The CDR3 region has the DNA TGTGCCAGCAGCGTAGAACAGCCCCTCGGAGGCTACACCTTC. Translation: CASSVEQPLGGYTF.

This clone was counted between two and nine times. This rearrangement joins TRBV7-9 to TRBJ2-1; TRBD1 matches at 8 bases. Germline V gene lookup returns CDR1 SEHNR and CDR2 FQNEAQ (reference sequence). V was clipped by 5 bases and J by 3 bases; unmatched bases: 6. The length of the CDR3 is 15 residues. The CDR3 nucleotides read TGTGCCAGCAGCAGGGGACAGGCCGGCTACAATGAGCAGTTCTTC. Translated: CASSRGQAGYNEQFF.

The chain employs TRBV6-4 and TRBJ2-1; 7 nucleotides align to TRBD2. The CDR3 runs 15 residues. Germline loops: CDR1 MRHNA, CDR2 SNTAGT. J was trimmed by 7 bases and V by 1 base; bases with no gene match: 7. The CDR3 protein is CASSDFSSGRNEQFF. For the CDR3, the DNA is TGTGCCAGCAGTGACTTTTCTAGCGGAAGGAATGAGCAGTTCTTC.

The chain recombines TRBV19 with TRBJ2-7, with 8 nucleotides matching TRBD1. The V gene end was trimmed by 6 bases and the J gene end by 3 bases; junction bases not matched to a gene: 4. CDR3 length: 13 residues. Germline V CDR1 and CDR2: LNHDA, SQIVND (reference sequence). CDR3 protein: CASSGTGYYEQYF. The DNA of the CDR3 is TGTGCCAGTAGCGGGACAGGATACTACGAGCAGTACTTC.

The V call is TRBV27, the J call TRBJ2-7; the match to TRBD2 covers 9 bases. V lost 5 bases, J lost 4 bases, and 9 bases stayed unmatched. The CDR3 consists of 15 residues. Germline lookup yields CDR1 MNHEY and CDR2 SMNVEV (reference sequence). The CDR3 DNA sequence: TGTGCCAGCAGTCCCGGGACTAGCTCTAAGTACGAGCAGTACTTC. It translates to CASSPGTSSKYEQYF.

The J gene is TRBJ2-2, the V gene TRBV27; no clear D. Germline assignment: CDR1 MNHEY and CDR2 SMNVEV (reference sequence). The V and J ends lost 1 base and 5 bases respectively, with 8 bases between them. The CDR3 runs to 14 residues. CDR3: CASSLLGWTGELFF. As DNA, the CDR3 is TGTGCCAGCAGTTTATTAGGCTGGACCGGGGAGCTGTTTTTT.

This clone was seen a few times. J is TRBJ2-7 and V is TRBV28, with 9 bases fitting TRBD2. The CDR3 length is 13 residues. With 8 bases clipped from V and 1 base from J, the junction kept 3 bases outside the gene matches. The germline CDR1 and CDR2 sequences are MDHEN and SYDVKM. In DNA, the CDR3 is TGTGCCAGCCTCCTAGCGGGGTCCTACGAGCAGTACTTC. Its translation: CASLLAGSYEQYF.

The chain employs TRBV7-9 and TRBJ2-3; D remains ambiguous. The CDR3 contains 8 residues. Germline assignment: CDR1 SEHNR and CDR2 FQNEAQ (reference sequence). The V end was cut by 5 bases, the J end by 15 bases, with 6 bases between. The CDR3 DNA is TGTGCCAGCAGCCACGATTATTTT. This codes for CASSHDYF.

This chain joins TRBV4-2 and TRBJ2-1, with 8 bases that match TRBD1. Losses at the gene ends were 0 bases for V and 6 bases for J; bases not matched to a gene: 7. Germline CDR1 is LGHNA and CDR2 is YNFKEQ. The CDR3 has 16 amino acids. CDR3 in DNA: TGTGCCAGCAGCCAAGAACCGGGACAGGTCATCAATGAGCAGTTCTTC. It is translated as CASSQEPGQVINEQFF.

The chain combines TRBV5-1 with TRBJ2-5; 15 bases align to TRBD2. From germline, CDR1 is SGHRS and CDR2 YFSETQ. This CDR3 spans 18 amino acids. J was trimmed by 5 bases and V by 0 bases; bases with no gene match: 8. The CDR3: CASSLEWTSGRAGETQYF. The CDR3 bases are TGCGCCAGCAGCTTGGAGTGGACTAGCGGGAGGGCTGGGGAGACCCAGTACTTC.

Comments on this clone: The junction departs from the called germline gene at one end, perhaps through a read error. The gene calls are TRBV7-7 and TRBJ2-5, with 11 bases aligning to TRBD2. The CDR3 is 14 residues long. Germline CDR1 SSHAT, CDR2 FNYEAQ (reference sequence). CDR3 sequence: CASSLAGGGETQYF. For the CDR3, the DNA is TGTGCTAGCAGCTTAGCGGGAGGGGGAGAGACCCAGTACTTC.

Only a few counts were recorded for this clone. The chain combines TRBV27 with TRBJ2-2; 10 nucleotides match TRBD1. V lost 2 bases, J lost 6 bases, and 0 bases stayed unmatched. Germline V lookup: CDR1 MNHEY, CDR2 SMNVEV (reference sequence). This CDR3 has 14 residues. CDR3 bases: TGTGCCAGCAGTTTAGGGACAGGGGCCGGGGAGCTGTTTTTT. Protein sequence: CASSLGTGAGELFF.

The V gene is TRBV28, the J gene TRBJ1-2; 7 positions agree with TRBD1. V gave up 8 bases and J gave up 6 bases; unmatched junction bases: 9. The CDR3 extends over 13 amino acids. CDR1 and CDR2 (germline): MDHEN, SYDVKM. The chain's CDR3 is CASRRSGTDGYTF. The CDR3, as DNA: TGTGCCAGCCGCCGATCCGGGACAGATGGCTACACCTTC.

The chain is built from TRBV5-1 and TRBJ1-1, with 9 bases that match TRBD1. J was trimmed by 0 bases and V by 6 bases; bases with no gene match: 6. Germline V gives CDR1 SGHRS, CDR2 YFSETQ. The CDR3 length is 15 residues. In DNA form, the CDR3 reads TGCGCCAGCAAAGGACAGGGGCTAGTGAACACTGAAGCTTTCTTT. Its protein product is CASKGQGLVNTEAFF.

The rearrangement links TRBV28 to TRBJ1-1; D may be TRBD1 (5 bases). The V gene lost 2 bases and the J gene lost 4 bases, with 8 bases spanning the gap. The CDR3 runs to 13 residues. Per germline, CDR1 MDHEN and CDR2 SYDVKM. CDR3 sequence: CASSLPGSTEAFF. The CDR3 DNA reads TGTGCCAGCAGTTTACCAGGGAGCACTGAAGCTTTCTTT.

V is TRBV2 and J is TRBJ2-1; D call uncertain. CDR1 SNHLY and CDR2 FYNNEI come from the germline V gene. With 4 bases removed from V and 7 bases from J, the gap between germline ends came to 8 bases. CDR3 length: 12 residues. The CDR3 spells CASSVAENEQFF. CDR3 bases: TGTGCCAGCAGTGTGGCCGAGAATGAGCAGTTCTTC.

This clone was found once. The chain couples TRBV5-6 to TRBJ2-5; TRBD1 might be the D (6 bases). The V end was cut by 4 bases, the J end by 1 base, with 11 bases between. CDR3 size: 14 residues. Germline lookup yields CDR1 SGHDT and CDR2 YYEEEE. CDR3 coding DNA: TGTGCCAGCAGCCCTGGACAGATCCAAGAGACCCAGTACTTC. Translating gives CASSPGQIQETQYF.

The CDR3 protein is CASSLDPSGNEQYF. In nucleotides, the CDR3 is TGTGCCAGCTCACTGGACCCGTCGGGGAACGAGCAGTACTTC. The chain is built from TRBV18 and TRBJ2-7; D is perhaps TRBD2 (5 bases). Germline-derived CDR1 and CDR2 are KGHSH and LQKENI. The CDR3 extends over 14 amino acids. Trimming removed 4 bases at V and 5 bases at J, with 15 bases between.

The V and J genes are TRBV12-5 and TRBJ2-3; TRBD1 matches 8 bases. Germline CDR1 is LGHNT and CDR2 is FRNRAP. The CDR3 loop spans 19 amino acids. The V segment lost 1 base and the J segment 2 bases; nucleotides outside the gene matches: 14. CDR3 nucleotide sequence: TGTGCTAGTGGTTTGGCCCGCAGGGGGCTTACCCCGTCCACAGATACGCAGTATTTT. Protein: CASGLARRGLTPSTDTQYF.

This clone was seen a few times. This chain uses TRBV7-8 with TRBJ1-1; maybe TRBD1 (6 bases). The CDR3 has 11 residues. V was cut by 4 bases and J by 10 bases, with 10 bases left in between. Germline V gene sequence: CDR1 SGHVS, CDR2 FQNEAQ. The CDR3 DNA reads TGTGCCAGCAGCTCAACAGGGTTAGCTTTCTTT. This codes for CASSSTGLAFF.